Listed below are T cell receptor beta chains from one sample, sequenced in a study of molecular identifiers for immune sequencing clone quantification. In TCRdb, the PCR reads were re-called with MiXCR into one record per CDR3 protein. There are about 320,000 distinct CDR3 sequences in the sample; roughly 23% occur only once, and approximately 0.8% lies in the top ten. The sequenced sample was naive CD8+ T cells from blood, with Jurkat cell RNA spiked in. The origin of the receptors is a human donor in good health. Some libraries in this study had Jurkat cell RNA spiked in. The CDR3 runs from the conserved cysteine through the conserved F or W. D genes are given only for firm matches. Only some rows state a clone size, as once, few, many or a class for expanded clones.

D: .; size: few; V: TRBV20-1; J: TRBJ2-3; DNA: TGCAGTGCTAGATACAGAGATAGGACAGATACGCAGTATTTT; CDR3: CSARYRDRTDTQYF
D: TRBD1; size: many; V: TRBV4-1; J: TRBJ2-7; DNA: TGCGCCAGCAGCCAAGAAGACAGGGGCTCCTACGAGCAGTACTTC; CDR3: CASSQEDRGSYEQYF
D: .; size: many; V: TRBV14; J: TRBJ1-1; DNA: TGTGCCAGCAGCCAAGGGGGAAAGAACACTGAAGCTTTCTTT; CDR3: CASSQGGKNTEAFF
D: .; size: many; V: TRBV29-1; J: TRBJ2-7; DNA: TGCAGCGTTGAAGAGGCAGGGGGAGGGTACGAGCAGTACTTC; CDR3: CSVEEAGGGYEQYF
D: .; size: .; V: TRBV20-1; J: TRBJ1-6; DNA: TGCAGTGCTAGAGATTGGCGCCAGGTGAATTCACCCCTCCACTTT; CDR3: CSARDWRQVNSPLHF
D: .; size: many; V: TRBV7-9; J: TRBJ1-5; DNA: TGTGCCAGCAGCCCAGGCCAGGGTATCCATCAGCCCCAGCATTTT; CDR3: CASSPGQGIHQPQHF
D: .; size: .; V: TRBV3-1; J: TRBJ2-3; DNA: TGTGCCAGCAGCCAAAAGACTACACCCGGGGGAGATACGCAGTATTTT; CDR3: CASSQKTTPGGDTQYF
D: .; size: many; V: TRBV1; J: TRBJ1-5; DNA: TGCACCAGCAGCCAAGCTTCCTCCGGACGGACTAATCAGCCCCAGCATTTT; CDR3: CTSSQASSGRTNQPQHF
D: .; size: few; V: TRBV12-3/TRBV12-4; J: TRBJ1-2; DNA: TGTGCCAGCAGTTTAATTCCAGGAAACTATGGCCACACCTTC; CDR3: CASSLIPGNYGHTF
D: TRBD2; size: many; V: TRBV7-8; J: TRBJ2-5; DNA: TGTGCCAGCAGCAGGCGGGGGACGGAGACCCAGTACTTC; CDR3: CASSRRGTETQYF